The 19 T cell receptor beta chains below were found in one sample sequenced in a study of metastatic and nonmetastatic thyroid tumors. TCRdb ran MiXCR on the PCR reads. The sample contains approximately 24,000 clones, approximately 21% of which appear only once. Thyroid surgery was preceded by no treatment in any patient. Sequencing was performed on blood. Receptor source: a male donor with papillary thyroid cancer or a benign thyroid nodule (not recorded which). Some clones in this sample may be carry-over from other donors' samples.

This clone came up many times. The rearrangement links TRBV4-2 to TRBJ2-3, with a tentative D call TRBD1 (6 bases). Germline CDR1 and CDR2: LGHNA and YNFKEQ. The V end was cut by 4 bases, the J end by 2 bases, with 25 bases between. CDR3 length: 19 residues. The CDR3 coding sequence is TGTGCCAGCAGCCCCCCGGTGGGGGCTAGAGGGGGAACCACAGATACGCAGTATTTT. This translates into CASSPPVGARGGTTDTQYF.

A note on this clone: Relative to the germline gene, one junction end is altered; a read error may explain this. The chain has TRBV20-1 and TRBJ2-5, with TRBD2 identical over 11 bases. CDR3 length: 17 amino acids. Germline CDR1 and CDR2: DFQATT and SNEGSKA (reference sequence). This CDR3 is CSARDASTLAGVETQYF. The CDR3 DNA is TGCAGTGCTAGAGATGCCTCCACACTAGCGGGAGTAGAGACACAGTACTTC.

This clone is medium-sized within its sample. This chain's CDR3 is CAWSGQGAYEQYF. In nucleotides, the CDR3 is TGTGCCTGGAGCGGACAGGGGGCCTACGAGCAGTACTTC. This chain uses TRBV30 with TRBJ2-7; 10 nucleotides align to TRBD1. The CDR3 runs 13 residues. CDR1 GTSNPN and CDR2 SVGIG come from the germline V gene (reference sequence). J was trimmed by 2 bases and V by 3 bases; bases with no gene match: 1.

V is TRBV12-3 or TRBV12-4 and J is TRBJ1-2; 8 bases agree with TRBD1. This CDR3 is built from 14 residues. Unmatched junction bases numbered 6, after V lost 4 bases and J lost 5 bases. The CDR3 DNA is TGTGCCAGCAGTTGGACAGGGTGGGCTTATGGCTACACCTTC. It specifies CASSWTGWAYGYTF.

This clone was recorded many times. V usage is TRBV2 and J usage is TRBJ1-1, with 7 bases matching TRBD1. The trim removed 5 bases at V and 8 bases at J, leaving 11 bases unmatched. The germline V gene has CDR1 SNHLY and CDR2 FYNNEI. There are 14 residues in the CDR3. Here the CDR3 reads CASSTTYTGAEAFF. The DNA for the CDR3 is TGTGCCAGCAGTACAACTTATACAGGGGCCGAAGCTTTCTTT.

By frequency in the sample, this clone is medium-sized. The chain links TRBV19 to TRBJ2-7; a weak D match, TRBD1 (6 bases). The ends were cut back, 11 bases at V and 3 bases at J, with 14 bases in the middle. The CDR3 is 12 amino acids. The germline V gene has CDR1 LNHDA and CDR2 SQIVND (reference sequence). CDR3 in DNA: TGTGCCTCCACAGGGAACGGCTACGAGCAGTACTTC. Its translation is CASTGNGYEQYF.

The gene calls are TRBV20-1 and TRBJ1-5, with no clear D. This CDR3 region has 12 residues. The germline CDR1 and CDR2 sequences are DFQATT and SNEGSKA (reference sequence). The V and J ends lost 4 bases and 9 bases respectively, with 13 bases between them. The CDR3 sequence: CSAMPSFVPQHF. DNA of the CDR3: TGCAGTGCTATGCCTAGTTTCGTGCCCCAGCATTTT.

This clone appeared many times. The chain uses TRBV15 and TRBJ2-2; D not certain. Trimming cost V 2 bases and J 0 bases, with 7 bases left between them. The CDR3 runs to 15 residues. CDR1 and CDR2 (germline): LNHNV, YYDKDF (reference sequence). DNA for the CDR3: TGTGCCACCAGCAGAAGGTCAGCGAACACCGGGGAGCTGTTTTTT. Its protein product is CATSRRSANTGELFF.

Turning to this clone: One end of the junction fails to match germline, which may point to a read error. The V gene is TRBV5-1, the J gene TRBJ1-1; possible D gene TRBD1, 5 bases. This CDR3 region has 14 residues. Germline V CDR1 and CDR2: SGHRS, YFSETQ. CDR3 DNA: TGCGCCAGCAACTTCGGGGTGGGAGTAGGGGAGCCGATCTTT. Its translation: CASNFGVGVGEPIF.

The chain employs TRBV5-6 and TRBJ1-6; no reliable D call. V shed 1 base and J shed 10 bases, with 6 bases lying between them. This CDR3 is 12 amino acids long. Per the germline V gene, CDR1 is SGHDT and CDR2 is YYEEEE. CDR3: CASSLSRSPLHF. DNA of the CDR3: TGTGCCAGCAGCTTGTCCCGGTCACCCCTCCACTTT.

CDR3 region: CSARDVGGRRVNEQFF. DNA for the CDR3: TGCAGTGCTAGAGATGTGGGCGGGAGGCGGGTTAATGAGCAGTTCTTC. The chain couples TRBV20-1 to TRBJ2-1; TRBD2 agrees at 8 bases. CDR3 length: 16 amino acids. V gave up 0 bases and J gave up 7 bases; unmatched junction bases: 11. In germline, CDR1 is DFQATT, CDR2 SNEGSKA (reference sequence).

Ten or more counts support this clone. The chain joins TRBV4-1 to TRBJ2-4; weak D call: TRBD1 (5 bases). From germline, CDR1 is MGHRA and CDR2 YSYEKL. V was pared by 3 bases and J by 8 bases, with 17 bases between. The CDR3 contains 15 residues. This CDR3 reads CASSQAAQGWDIQYF. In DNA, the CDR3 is TGCGCCAGCAGCCAGGCCGCTCAGGGATGGGACATTCAGTACTTC.

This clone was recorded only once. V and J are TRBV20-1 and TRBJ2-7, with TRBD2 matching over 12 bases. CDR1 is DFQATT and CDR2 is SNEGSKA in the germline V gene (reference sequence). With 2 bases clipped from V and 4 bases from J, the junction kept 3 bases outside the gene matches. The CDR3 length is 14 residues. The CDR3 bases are TGCAGTGCTAGACTAGCGGGAGGGTTTTACGAGCAGTACTTC. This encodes CSARLAGGFYEQYF.

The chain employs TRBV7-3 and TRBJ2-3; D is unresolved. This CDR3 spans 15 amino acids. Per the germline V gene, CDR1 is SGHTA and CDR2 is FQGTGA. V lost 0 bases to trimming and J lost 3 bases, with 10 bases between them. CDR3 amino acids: CASSLTSGETDTQYF. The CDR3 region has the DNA TGTGCCAGCAGCTTAACGAGTGGCGAAACAGATACGCAGTATTTT.

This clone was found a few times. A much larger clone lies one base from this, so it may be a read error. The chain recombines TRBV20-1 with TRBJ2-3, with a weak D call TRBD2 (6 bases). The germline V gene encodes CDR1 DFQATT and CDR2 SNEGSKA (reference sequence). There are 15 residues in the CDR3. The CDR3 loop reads CIAPTLAVGPDTQYF. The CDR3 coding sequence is TGCATTGCCCCTACGTTAGCGGTAGGCCCAGATACGCAGTATTTT.

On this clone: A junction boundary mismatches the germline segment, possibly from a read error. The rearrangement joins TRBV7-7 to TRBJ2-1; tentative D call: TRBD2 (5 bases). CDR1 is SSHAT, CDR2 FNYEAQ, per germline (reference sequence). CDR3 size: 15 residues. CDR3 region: CASSLGVGVSNEQFF. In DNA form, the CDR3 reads TGTGCTAGCAGCTTAGGAGTGGGAGTTTCGAATGAGCAGTTCTTC.

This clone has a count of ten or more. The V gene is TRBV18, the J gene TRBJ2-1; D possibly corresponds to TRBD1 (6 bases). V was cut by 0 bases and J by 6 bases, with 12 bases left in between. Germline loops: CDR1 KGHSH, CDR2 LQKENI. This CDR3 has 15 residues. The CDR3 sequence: CASSPPGQGFNEQFF. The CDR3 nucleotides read TGTGCCAGCTCACCACCGGGCCAGGGGTTCAATGAGCAGTTCTTC.

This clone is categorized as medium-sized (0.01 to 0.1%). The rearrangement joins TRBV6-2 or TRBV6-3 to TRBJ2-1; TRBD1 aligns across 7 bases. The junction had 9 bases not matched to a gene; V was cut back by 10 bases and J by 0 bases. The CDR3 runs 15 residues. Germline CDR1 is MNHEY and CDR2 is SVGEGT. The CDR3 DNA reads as TGTGCCACCACAGTAACAGGGGACTCCTACAATGAGCAGTTCTTC. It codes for CATTVTGDSYNEQFF.

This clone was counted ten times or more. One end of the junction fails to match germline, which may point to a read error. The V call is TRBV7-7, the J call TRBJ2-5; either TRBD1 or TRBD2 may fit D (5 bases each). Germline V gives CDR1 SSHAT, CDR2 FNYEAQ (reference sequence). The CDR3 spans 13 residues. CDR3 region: CASSLGVGETQYF. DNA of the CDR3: TGTGCTAGCAGCTTGGGGGTAGGGGAGACCCAGTACTTC.